The entry below gives a single T cell receptor beta chain sequence along with its context. The sample belongs to a study of blood T cell repertoires in COVID-19. Overall study: The United States, Italy and Spain provided the acute and convalescent COVID-19 samples.

As originally analysed: Quantification of nucleated cells was approximated via reference gene primer amplification. Sequencing used immunoSEQ multiplex PCR; TCRdb keeps in-frame clones, though not all of them. V, J and clone size derive from that table, while D and trimming were established from the DNA sequence. The table records some 150,000 clones, 87% of them present only once. Sequenced input: peripheral blood. This clonotype originated in a woman aged 55-69 years with active or convalescent COVID-19.

The CDR3: CASSILAGQGNTEAFF. In DNA form, the CDR3 reads TGTGCCAGTAGTATCCTTGCGGGACAGGGGAACACTGAAGCTTTCTTT. The chain uses TRBV19 and TRBJ1-1, with TRBD1 matching over 9 bases. The CDR3 has 16 residues. Germline CDR1 and CDR2: LNHDA and SQIVND (reference sequence). V lost 3 bases to trimming and J lost 1 base; unmatched junction nucleotides: 6.